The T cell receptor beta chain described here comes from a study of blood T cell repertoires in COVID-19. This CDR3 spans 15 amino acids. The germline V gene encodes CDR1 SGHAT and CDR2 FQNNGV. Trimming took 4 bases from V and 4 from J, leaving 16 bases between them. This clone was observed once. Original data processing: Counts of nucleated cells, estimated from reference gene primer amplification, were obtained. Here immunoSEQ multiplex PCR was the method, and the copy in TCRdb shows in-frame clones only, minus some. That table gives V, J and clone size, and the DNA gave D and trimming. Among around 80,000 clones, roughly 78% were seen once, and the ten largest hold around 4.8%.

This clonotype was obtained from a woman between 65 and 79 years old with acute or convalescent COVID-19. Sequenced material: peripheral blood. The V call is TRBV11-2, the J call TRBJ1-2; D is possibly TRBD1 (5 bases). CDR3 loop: CASSSAAKRGYGYTF. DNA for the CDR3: TGTGCCAGCAGCTCCGCAGCGAAAAGGGGCTATGGCTACACCTTC.